Listed below are T cell receptor beta chains from one sample, sequenced in a study of blood T cell repertoires in COVID-19. The method was immunoSEQ multiplex PCR; TCRdb's version includes in-frame clones alone and lacks a portion of them. The data show around 100,000 clones, 82% seen once. The sample comprised peripheral blood. All receptors come from a man aged 60 to 69 with acute or convalescent COVID-19. Each CDR3 is given with its conserved first and last residue. D genes are given only for firm matches. Rows give clone size only sometimes, using once, few, many, or a class for an expanded clone.

D gene: .; V gene: TRBV7-8; J gene: TRBJ2-1; clone size: .; CDR3 protein: CASSPHRGNNEQFF; CDR3 DNA: TGTGCCAGCAGCCCTCATAGGGGGAACAATGAGCAGTTCTTC
D gene: TRBD2; V gene: TRBV4-3; J gene: TRBJ2-7; clone size: .; CDR3 protein: CASSQVFAGGYYEQYF; CDR3 DNA: TGCGCCAGCAGCCAAGTTTTTGCGGGAGGGTACTACGAGCAGTACTTC
D gene: TRBD1; V gene: TRBV19; J gene: TRBJ1-2; clone size: .; CDR3 protein: CASSRTGLNPYGYTF; CDR3 DNA: TGTGCCAGTAGTCGGACAGGGTTGAATCCCTATGGCTACACCTTC
D gene: TRBD1; V gene: TRBV11-2; J gene: TRBJ2-7; clone size: .; CDR3 protein: CASSLAQGAHEQYF; CDR3 DNA: TGTGCCAGCAGCTTAGCACAGGGGGCTCACGAGCAGTACTTC
D gene: .; V gene: TRBV27; J gene: TRBJ2-7; clone size: .; CDR3 protein: CASSYRPTYEQYF; CDR3 DNA: TGTGCCAGTTCCTATCGTCCGACCTACGAGCAGTACTTC
D gene: .; V gene: TRBV12-3/TRBV12-4; J gene: TRBJ1-1; clone size: .; CDR3 protein: CASSTNRDTEAFF; CDR3 DNA: TGTGCCAGCAGTACCAACAGGGACACTGAAGCTTTCTTT
D gene: .; V gene: TRBV30; J gene: TRBJ1-5; clone size: .; CDR3 protein: CAWEQGNNQPQHF; CDR3 DNA: TGTGCCTGGGAACAGGGAAACAATCAGCCCCAGCATTTT
D gene: TRBD2; V gene: TRBV20-1; J gene: TRBJ2-3; clone size: .; CDR3 protein: CSAGGADTQYF; CDR3 DNA: TGCAGTGCTGGGGGGGCAGATACGCAGTATTTT
D gene: .; V gene: TRBV18; J gene: TRBJ2-1; clone size: few; CDR3 protein: CASSPNNLRAQGGNEQFF; CDR3 DNA: TGTGCCAGCTCACCGAACAACTTGCGGGCGCAAGGGGGCAATGAGCAGTTCTTC
D gene: TRBD2; V gene: TRBV7-9; J gene: TRBJ2-1; clone size: once; CDR3 protein: CATGLAGGNEQFF; CDR3 DNA: TGTGCCACCGGACTAGCGGGAGGTAATGAGCAGTTCTTC
D gene: TRBD2; V gene: TRBV7-3; J gene: TRBJ2-3; clone size: .; CDR3 protein: CASSSGLLTDTQYF; CDR3 DNA: TGTGCCAGCAGCTCGGGACTACTGACAGATACGCAGTATTTT
D gene: .; V gene: TRBV4-3; J gene: TRBJ1-3; clone size: .; CDR3 protein: CASSQQSGNTIYF; CDR3 DNA: TGCGCCAGCAGCCAACAGTCTGGAAACACCATATATTTT
D gene: .; V gene: TRBV27; J gene: TRBJ2-1; clone size: .; CDR3 protein: CASSFDSSYNEQFF; CDR3 DNA: TGTGCCAGCAGTTTTGACAGCTCCTACAATGAGCAGTTCTTC
D gene: TRBD2; V gene: TRBV9; J gene: TRBJ2-3; clone size: .; CDR3 protein: CASSVGNELAGGINPVYTQYF; CDR3 DNA: TGTGCCAGCAGCGTAGGTAATGAACTAGCGGGGGGTATCAACCCCGTATATACGCAGTATTTT
D gene: .; V gene: TRBV7-2; J gene: TRBJ1-2; clone size: few; CDR3 protein: CASSLDTTNYGYTF; CDR3 DNA: TGTGCCAGCAGCTTAGACACCACTAACTATGGCTACACCTTC
D gene: .; V gene: TRBV7-2; J gene: TRBJ2-3; clone size: .; CDR3 protein: CASSLGPRVVDTQYF; CDR3 DNA: TGTGCCAGCAGCTTAGGCCCCCGGGTCGTGGATACGCAGTATTTT
D gene: .; V gene: TRBV12-3/TRBV12-4; J gene: TRBJ1-3; clone size: .; CDR3 protein: CASSQGNENTIYF; CDR3 DNA: TGTGCCAGCAGCCAGGGTAATGAAAACACCATATATTTT
D gene: TRBD1; V gene: TRBV3-1/TRBV3-2; J gene: TRBJ1-5; clone size: .; CDR3 protein: CASSYTGDQPQHF; CDR3 DNA: TGTGCCAGCAGCTACACAGGGGATCAGCCCCAGCATTTT
D gene: TRBD1; V gene: TRBV27; J gene: TRBJ1-4; clone size: .; CDR3 protein: CASSSPGQGNEKLFF; CDR3 DNA: TGTGCCAGCAGTAGTCCGGGACAGGGAAATGAAAAACTGTTTTTT
D gene: .; V gene: TRBV7-3; J gene: TRBJ2-1; clone size: .; CDR3 protein: CASSPNLEGVLFF; CDR3 DNA: TGTGCCAGCAGCCCCAACCTTGAAGGGGTTCTGTTCTTC
D gene: TRBD1; V gene: TRBV2; J gene: TRBJ1-2; clone size: once; CDR3 protein: CASSADRAVHTF; CDR3 DNA: TGTGCCAGCAGCGCTGACAGGGCAGTCCACACCTTC
D gene: .; V gene: TRBV5-4; J gene: TRBJ2-6; clone size: .; CDR3 protein: CASSLSSASSGANVLTF; CDR3 DNA: TGTGCCAGCAGCTTAAGCAGCGCCTCCTCTGGGGCCAACGTCCTGACTTTC
D gene: .; V gene: TRBV3-1/TRBV3-2; J gene: TRBJ2-6; clone size: .; CDR3 protein: CASSPRQGRVQAGANVLTF; CDR3 DNA: TGTGCCAGCAGCCCCCGACAGGGGAGGGTTCAAGCTGGGGCCAACGTCCTGACTTTC
D gene: TRBD1; V gene: TRBV5-5; J gene: TRBJ2-3; clone size: .; CDR3 protein: CASSFRTGGDTQYF; CDR3 DNA: TGTGCCAGCAGCTTCCGGACAGGTGGCGATACGCAGTATTTT
D gene: TRBD1; V gene: TRBV7-3; J gene: TRBJ2-7; clone size: .; CDR3 protein: CASSLLGTGTGSEQYF; CDR3 DNA: TGTGCCAGCAGCTTATTAGGTACCGGGACAGGGAGCGAGCAGTACTTC
D gene: TRBD2; V gene: TRBV9; J gene: TRBJ2-1; clone size: once; CDR3 protein: CASSVGSGNLAGGYNEQFF; CDR3 DNA: TGTGCCAGCAGCGTAGGGTCAGGGAATCTAGCGGGGGGCTACAATGAGCAGTTCTTC
D gene: .; V gene: TRBV7-8; J gene: TRBJ1-2; clone size: .; CDR3 protein: CASSLAAGEYYGYTF; CDR3 DNA: TGTGCCAGCAGCTTAGCGGCAGGGGAATACTATGGCTACACCTTC
D gene: .; V gene: TRBV6-6; J gene: TRBJ1-4; clone size: .; CDR3 protein: CASSYSTYVYGEKLFF; CDR3 DNA: TGTGCCAGCAGTTACTCGACTTATGTATACGGTGAAAAACTGTTTTTT
D gene: .; V gene: TRBV30; J gene: TRBJ1-1; clone size: .; CDR3 protein: CAWRRGAYLGEAFF; CDR3 DNA: TGTGCCTGGCGTCGGGGGGCTTATTTGGGTGAAGCTTTCTTT
D gene: TRBD1; V gene: TRBV7-9; J gene: TRBJ1-6; clone size: .; CDR3 protein: CASSGTGDASPLHF; CDR3 DNA: TGTGCCAGCAGCGGGACAGGGGATGCCTCACCCCTCCACTTT
D gene: .; V gene: TRBV5-1; J gene: TRBJ1-2; clone size: .; CDR3 protein: CASSSGGSSAIYGYTF; CDR3 DNA: TGCGCCAGCAGCTCTGGGGGCAGCTCGGCTATTTATGGCTACACCTTC
D gene: .; V gene: TRBV9; J gene: TRBJ1-2; clone size: .; CDR3 protein: CASSARQYSNYGYTF; CDR3 DNA: TGTGCCAGCAGCGCCCGACAGTACTCTAACTATGGCTACACCTTC
D gene: .; V gene: TRBV7-3; J gene: TRBJ2-1; clone size: .; CDR3 protein: CASTPGGSEQFF; CDR3 DNA: TGTGCCAGCACCCCAGGAGGGAGTGAGCAGTTCTTC
D gene: .; V gene: TRBV6-5; J gene: TRBJ2-5; clone size: .; CDR3 protein: CASTAGGTAQETQYF; CDR3 DNA: TGTGCCAGCACCGCCGGAGGGACAGCACAAGAGACCCAGTACTTC
D gene: .; V gene: TRBV18; J gene: TRBJ1-5; clone size: few; CDR3 protein: CASSPVRDSNQPQHF; CDR3 DNA: TGTGCCAGCTCACCGGTCAGGGATAGCAATCAGCCCCAGCATTTT
D gene: .; V gene: TRBV10-1; J gene: TRBJ2-4; clone size: .; CDR3 protein: CASSGRENIQYF; CDR3 DNA: TGCGCCAGCAGTGGTCGGGAAAACATTCAGTACTTC
D gene: TRBD1; V gene: TRBV11-3; J gene: TRBJ2-7; clone size: once; CDR3 protein: CASTAGTGDRYEQYF; CDR3 DNA: TGTGCCAGCACTGCCGGGACAGGGGATCGTTACGAGCAGTACTTC
D gene: TRBD1; V gene: TRBV19; J gene: TRBJ2-5; clone size: .; CDR3 protein: CASSAGTGVETQYF; CDR3 DNA: TGTGCCAGTAGTGCTGGGACAGGGGTAGAGACCCAGTACTTC
D gene: .; V gene: TRBV30; J gene: TRBJ2-2; clone size: .; CDR3 protein: CAWSGQVQSGELFF; CDR3 DNA: TGTGCCTGGAGTGGGCAGGTCCAGTCGGGGGAGCTGTTTTTT